One and the same sample provided the 14 T cell receptor beta chains below, sequenced in a study of T cells in Graves' hyperthyroidism and ophthalmopathy. The source material, RNA transcripts, was used to amplify TCR beta CDR3 regions. The HTBI primer set served for first-round RT-PCR of the TCR CDR3. In TCRdb, the multiplex PCR reads were re-called with MiXCR into one record per CDR3 protein. Counted here are under 400,000 distinct CDR3 sequences, around 20% occurring once; the ten biggest clones make up 50%. Sample: blood. The receptor set was obtained from a woman aged 45-60 years with Graves' hyperthyroidism.

The genes are TRBV11-2 and TRBJ1-6; 10 bases are shared with TRBD1. Germline V gives CDR1 SGHAT, CDR2 FQNNGV. With V trimmed by 5 bases and J by 10 bases, 8 bases remained unmatched. The CDR3 length is 15 residues. The CDR3 spells CASSRDRGPPSPLHF. As DNA, the CDR3 is TGTGCCAGCAGCCGGGACAGGGGCCCTCCGTCACCCCTCCACTTT.

This clonotype was recorded many times. The chain links TRBV6-1 to TRBJ1-5, with TRBD1 as a possible D gene (6 bases). This CDR3 comprises 14 residues. Per the germline V gene, CDR1 is MNHNS and CDR2 is SASEGT. The ends were cut back, 5 bases at V and 7 bases at J, with 15 bases in the middle. In DNA form, the CDR3 reads TGTGCCAGCAGTTCGAGGGGGGGAGACCAGCCCCAGCATTTT. This translates into CASSSRGGDQPQHF.

This clonotype was counted many times. The CDR3 DNA sequence: TGCAGCGTTGAAGGCAGGGGATCTTACGAGCAGTACTTC. Its protein product is CSVEGRGSYEQYF. The V and J genes are TRBV29-1 and TRBJ2-7, with D maybe TRBD1 (6 bases). Germline values: CDR1 SQVTM, CDR2 ANQGSEA. V was clipped by 1 base and J by 4 bases, with 11 bases between them. This CDR3 comprises 13 residues.

This clonotype was found many times. This sequence joins TRBV19 and TRBJ1-1, with D perhaps TRBD1 (6 bases). Germline CDR1 reads LNHDA; CDR2 reads SQIVND (reference sequence). CDR3 length: 17 residues. Trimming removed 5 bases at V and 2 bases at J, with 21 bases between. CDR3 sequence reads: CASSFRDIRKDNTEAFF. The CDR3 nucleotides read TGTGCCAGTAGTTTCCGGGACATTCGGAAGGACAACACTGAAGCTTTCTTT.

The chain couples TRBV5-1 to TRBJ2-1, with no clear D. The V gene lost 0 bases and the J gene lost 0 bases, with 7 bases spanning the gap. The germline V gene encodes CDR1 SGHRS and CDR2 YFSETQ. The CDR3 is 15 residues long. The CDR3 region is CASSLEPPSYNEQFF. CDR3 coding DNA: TGCGCCAGCAGCTTGGAACCCCCCTCCTACAATGAGCAGTTCTTC. The full variable domain, its missing parts supplied by reference TRBV5-1 and TRBJ2-1, is KAGVTQTPRYLIKTRGQQVTLSCSPISGHRSVSWYQQTPGQGLQFLFEYFSETQRNKGNFPGRFSGRQFSNSRSEMNVSTLELGDSALYLCASSLEPPSYNEQFFGPGTRLTVL.

This clonotype has at least ten counts. The rearrangement links TRBV6-2 or TRBV6-3 to TRBJ2-5; either TRBD1 or TRBD2 may supply D (5 bases each). The CDR3 extends over 13 amino acids. Germline CDR1 MNHEY, CDR2 SVGEGT. V was pared by 6 bases and J by 2 bases, with 10 bases between. The CDR3 region has the DNA TGTGCCAGCAGCCGGGACGGACAAGAGACCCAGTACTTC. It yields the protein CASSRDGQETQYF.

The V gene is TRBV6-1, the J gene TRBJ2-4; tentative D call: TRBD1 (5 bases). Germline lookup yields CDR1 MNHNS and CDR2 SASEGT. The CDR3 runs 11 residues. The V gene lost 6 bases and the J gene lost 8 bases, with 8 bases spanning the gap. The CDR3 is CASSRVDIQYF. CDR3 coding DNA: TGTGCCAGCAGCAGGGTAGACATTCAGTACTTC.

This clonotype was recorded many times. The rearrangement links TRBV6-1 to TRBJ2-3; D gene ambiguous. Between the trimmed V and J ends, which lost 6 bases and 11 bases, there was a span of 18 bases. This CDR3 is built from 13 residues. Germline-derived CDR1 and CDR2 are MNHNS and SASEGT. The CDR3 DNA is TGTGCCAGCAGCGAATCTAGGGCCAAAGGGCAGTATTTT. It translates to CASSESRAKGQYF.

This clonotype showed up just a few times. CDR3: CASRPGTGGGTEAFF. DNA of the CDR3: TGTGCCAGCAGGCCCGGGACAGGGGGCGGCACTGAAGCTTTCTTT. J is TRBJ1-1 and V is TRBV2; TRBD1 matches 12 bases. J was trimmed by 4 bases and V by 6 bases; bases with no gene match: 6. Per germline, CDR1 SNHLY and CDR2 FYNNEI. There are 15 residues in the CDR3.

This clonotype was counted at least ten times. The chain is built from TRBV10-1 and TRBJ2-7; no clear D gene. V shed 7 bases and J shed 3 bases, with 10 bases lying between them. Per the germline V gene, CDR1 is WNHNN and CDR2 is SYGVQD (reference sequence). The CDR3 totals 12 residues. Here the CDR3 reads CASTARYYEQYF. CDR3 in DNA: TGCGCCAGCACTGCAAGGTACTACGAGCAGTACTTC.

The sample holds one count of this clonotype. The V call is TRBV7-8, the J call TRBJ2-7, with a possible D match to TRBD2 (6 bases). Per the germline V gene, CDR1 is SGHVS and CDR2 is FQNEAQ. The CDR3 sequence is 14 residues long. V lost 7 bases, J lost 5 bases, and 18 bases lay in between. The CDR3 nucleotides are TGTGCCAGCACCCCAGGGTGGAGGGAGCACGAGCAGTACTTC. Translated: CASTPGWREHEQYF.

Details on this clonotype: The junction shows a germline mismatch at one end, possibly a read error. The V and J genes are TRBV15 and TRBJ2-7; 9 bases map to TRBD2. Germline V gene sequence: CDR1 LNHNV, CDR2 YYDKDF (reference sequence). The CDR3 is 15 amino acids. This CDR3 is CTTSRDVAGVHEQYF. The CDR3 region has the DNA TGTACCACTAGCAGAGATGTAGCGGGAGTTCACGAGCAGTACTTC.

There are many counts of this clonotype. The rearrangement links TRBV28 to TRBJ1-2; no firm D call. Trimming pared 1 base from V and 0 bases from J, leaving 6 bases between. The V gene's germline CDR1 is MDHEN and CDR2 SYDVKM. This CDR3 comprises 14 residues. CDR3 region: CASSLLTANYGYTF. DNA of the CDR3: TGTGCCAGCAGTTTATTGACGGCTAACTATGGCTACACCTTC.

The chain recombines TRBV4-2 with TRBJ2-2, with TRBD2 as a possible D gene (6 bases). This CDR3 has 15 amino acids. Trimming removed 0 bases from V and 7 bases from J, with 12 bases in between. Germline CDR1 LGHNA, CDR2 YNFKEQ. The CDR3 DNA sequence: TGTGCCAGCAGCCAAGATTCGGGGGTGAACGGGGAGCTGTTTTTT. Its protein product is CASSQDSGVNGELFF.